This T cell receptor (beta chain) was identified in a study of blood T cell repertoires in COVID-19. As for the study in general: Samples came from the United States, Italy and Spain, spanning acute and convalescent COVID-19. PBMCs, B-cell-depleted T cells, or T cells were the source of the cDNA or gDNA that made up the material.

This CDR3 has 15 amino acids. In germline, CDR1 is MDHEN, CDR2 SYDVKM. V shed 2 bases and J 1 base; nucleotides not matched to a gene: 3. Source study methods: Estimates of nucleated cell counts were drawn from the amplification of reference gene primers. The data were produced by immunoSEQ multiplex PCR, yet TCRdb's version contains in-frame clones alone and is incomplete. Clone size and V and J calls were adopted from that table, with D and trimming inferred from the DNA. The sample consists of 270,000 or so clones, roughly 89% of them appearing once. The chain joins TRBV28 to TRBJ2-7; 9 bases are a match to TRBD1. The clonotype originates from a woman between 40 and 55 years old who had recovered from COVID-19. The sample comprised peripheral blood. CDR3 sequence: CASSLGDRASYEQYF. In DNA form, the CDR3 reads TGTGCCAGCAGTTTAGGGGACAGGGCTTCCTACGAGCAGTACTTC.